These 22 T cell receptor beta chains were all obtained from the same sample, sequenced in a study of cytomegalovirus exposure and HLA in healthy donors. PCR employed 60 Vbeta and 13 Jbeta primers. Libraries were prepared by immunoSEQ multiplex PCR; TCRdb keeps only in-frame clonotypes and omits some of them. The sample contains fewer than 45,000 clones, 70% to 80% of which appear only once. Source material: PBMCs. The receptors were sampled from a woman in her thirties in good health and CMV-seronegative.

The chain joins TRBV19 to TRBJ1-1; maybe TRBD1 (5 bases). Germline-derived CDR1 and CDR2 are LNHDA and SQIVND (reference sequence). This CDR3 spans 12 amino acids. V was clipped by 3 bases and J by 7 bases, with 9 bases between them. CDR3: CASSMRQSEAFF. The CDR3 DNA reads TGTGCCAGTAGTATGCGACAGAGTGAAGCTTTCTTT.

This rearrangement joins TRBV29-1 to TRBJ2-3, with D unresolved. CDR3 length: 14 residues. Trimming left V 4 bases short and J 2 bases short, with 13 bases between. CDR1 SQVTM and CDR2 ANQGSEA come from the germline V gene. CDR3 residues: CSVGAFETTDTQYF. The CDR3 DNA follows: TGCAGCGTTGGAGCATTCGAAACCACAGATACGCAGTATTTT.

This clone is medium-sized within its sample. This chain connects TRBV4-1 to TRBJ2-6; D uncertain. Germline V lookup: CDR1 MGHRA, CDR2 YSYEKL. The CDR3 has 17 residues. V lost 0 bases and J lost 0, with 9 bases in between. The CDR3 DNA follows: TGCGCCAGCAGCCAAGATAGAGCATTCTCTGGGGCCAACGTCCTGACTTTC. It translates to CASSQDRAFSGANVLTF.

The chain carries TRBV11-2 and TRBJ2-7, with 8 bases matching TRBD1. The CDR3 sequence is 16 residues long. The germline V gene has CDR1 SGHAT and CDR2 FQNNGV. J gave up 3 bases and V 2 bases, and 9 bases lay outside the gene matches. The CDR3 loop is CASSLTDGQGLYEQYF. CDR3 DNA sequence: TGTGCCAGCAGCTTAACGGACGGACAGGGTCTCTACGAGCAGTACTTC.

This sequence joins TRBV28 and TRBJ2-7, with 9 bases that match TRBD2. Trimming cost V 4 bases and J 0 bases; bases outside gene matches: 7. The CDR3 loop spans 16 amino acids. Germline CDR1 is MDHEN and CDR2 is SYDVKM. CDR3 coding DNA: TGTGCCAGCAGTTCCCCAGTAGCGGGGGTCTCCTACGAGCAGTACTTC. Its protein is CASSSPVAGVSYEQYF.

CDR3 protein: CASSISLPYNEQFF. The DNA of the CDR3 is TGTGCCAGCAGCATTAGTTTACCATACAATGAGCAGTTCTTC. This chain uses TRBV28 with TRBJ2-1, with no clear D. Germline V gene sequence: CDR1 MDHEN, CDR2 SYDVKM. V lost 6 bases and J lost 4, with 13 bases in between. The CDR3 extends over 14 amino acids. The full variable domain, in which reference TRBV28 and TRBJ2-1 provide the parts outside the CDR3, is DVKVTQSSRYLVKRTGEKVFLECVQDMDHENMFWYRQDPGLGLRLIYFSYDVKMKEKGDIPEGYSVSREKKERFSLILESASTNQTSMYLCASSISLPYNEQFFGPGTRLTVL.

The V call is TRBV4-1, the J call TRBJ2-7; D is uncertain. V gave up 3 bases and J gave up 1 base, with 13 bases separating them. The CDR3 consists of 15 residues. Germline V CDR1 and CDR2: MGHRA, YSYEKL. The CDR3 bases are TGCGCCAGCAGCCACCGTCGCAGCGTATCCTACGAGCAGTACTTC. This gives the protein CASSHRRSVSYEQYF.

This clone was counted a single time. This chain uses TRBV7-4 with TRBJ2-7; 11 bases fit TRBD2. Unmatched junction bases numbered 10, after V lost 1 base and J lost 5 bases. This CDR3 has 17 amino acids. Germline CDR1 and CDR2: SGHVT and SQSDAQ. The CDR3 is CASSLEELGLADHEQYF. Here the CDR3 DNA reads TGTGCCAGCAGCTTAGAAGAACTGGGACTAGCGGACCACGAGCAGTACTTC. Full variable domain (rest looked up from reference TRBV7-4 and TRBJ2-7): GAGVSQSPRYKVAKRGRDVALRCDSISGHVTLYWYRQTLGQGSEVLTYSQSDAQRDKSGRPSGRFSAERPERSVSTLKIQRTEQGDSAVYLCASSLEELGLADHEQYFGPGTRLTVT.

The J gene is TRBJ2-7, the V gene TRBV6-4; tentatively, D is TRBD2 (6 bases). The V gene lost 2 bases and the J gene lost 2 bases, with 13 bases spanning the gap. CDR1 is MRHNA and CDR2 is SNTAGT in the germline V gene. This CDR3 has 15 residues. CDR3 protein: CASSDSGQVAYEQYF. CDR3 sequence (DNA): TGTGCCAGCAGTGACAGCGGGCAAGTCGCCTACGAGCAGTACTTC.

This clone turned up a few times. V is TRBV7-9 and J is TRBJ1-2; D might be TRBD1 (6 bases). Trimming pared 1 base from V and 4 bases from J, leaving 13 bases between. The CDR3 is made up of 15 amino acids. Germline V gene lookup returns CDR1 SEHNR and CDR2 FQNEAQ (reference sequence). CDR3 bases: TGTGCCAGCAGCTTAGAGGCCAGGGGCGGCTATGGCTACACCTTC. Protein sequence: CASSLEARGGYGYTF.

The chain is built from TRBV21-1 and TRBJ1-1; the table gives TRBD1 as D, unverified against the DNA. TRBV21-1 is tagged as a pseudogene. The CDR3 covers 21 residues. For the CDR3, the DNA is TGTGCCAGCAGCACAAATGGTGGGGTCGAGATTGACAGGGGCGGGAGCACTGAAGCTTTCTTT. Amino acid sequence: CASSTNGGVEIDRGGSTEAFF.

The genes are TRBV30 and TRBJ2-7; D remains unclear. CDR1 is GTSNPN, CDR2 SVGIG, per germline (reference sequence). The CDR3 length is 12 residues. Here the CDR3 reads CGAESNSYEQYF. The CDR3 coding sequence is TGTGGCGCGGAAAGTAATTCCTACGAGCAGTACTTC.

V is TRBV9 and J is TRBJ2-1; the D gene is possibly TRBD2 (6 bases). Trimming shortened V by 4 bases and J by 14 bases, and 28 bases separated the two germline ends. The CDR3 sequence is 16 residues long. Germline V gives CDR1 SGDLS, CDR2 YYNGEE. CDR3 nucleotide sequence: TGTGCCAGCAGCCGAGAGACGCGCCCAAGCGGAGGGTCGGAGTTCTTC. It encodes CASSRETRPSGGSEFF.

Relative to its sample, this clone is medium-sized. The chain employs TRBV28 and TRBJ1-5; tentatively, D is TRBD1 (5 bases). This CDR3 is 14 amino acids long. Germline loops: CDR1 MDHEN, CDR2 SYDVKM. V lost 6 bases, J lost 0 bases, and 9 bases lay in between. DNA of the CDR3: TGTGCCAGCAGAACAGGATATAGCAATCAGCCCCAGCATTTT. This gives the protein CASRTGYSNQPQHF.

This clone is medium-sized in the sample. J is TRBJ1-2 and V is TRBV7-9, with a possible D match to TRBD1 (5 bases). V lost 4 bases to trimming and J lost 6 bases, with 15 bases between them. Looked up from germline, CDR1 is SEHNR and CDR2 is FQNEAQ (reference sequence). The CDR3 has 14 amino acids. The CDR3: CASSSITGSNGYTF. CDR3 bases: TGTGCCAGCAGCTCAATCACAGGTTCAAATGGCTACACCTTC.

The J gene is TRBJ1-1, the V gene TRBV30; no reliable D call. Per the germline V gene, CDR1 is GTSNPN and CDR2 is SVGIG (reference sequence). The V and J ends lost 0 bases and 1 base respectively, with 9 bases between them. The CDR3 is 14 amino acids. CDR3 residues: CAWSVPGRNTEAFF. As DNA, the CDR3 is TGTGCCTGGAGTGTTCCGGGAAGGAACACTGAAGCTTTCTTT. Full variable domain (outside the CDR3, taken from reference TRBV30 and TRBJ1-1): SQTIHQWPATLVQPVGSPLSLECTVEGTSNPNLYWYRQAAGRGLQLLFYSVGIGQISSEVPQNLSASRPQDRQFILSSKKLLLSDSGFYLCAWSVPGRNTEAFFGQGTRLTVV.

The chain carries TRBV13 and TRBJ1-1, with unresolved D. Germline CDR1 reads PRHDT; CDR2 reads FYEKMQ (reference sequence). The V end was cut by 4 bases, the J end by 8 bases, with 17 bases between. The CDR3 length is 14 residues. DNA for the CDR3: TGTGCCAGCAGCTACTATAGTCTTAAACAAGAAGCTTTCTTT. Translated, it gives CASSYYSLKQEAFF.

The V call is TRBV6-5, the J call TRBJ1-6, with TRBD1 as a possible D gene (5 bases). This CDR3 comprises 15 residues. From germline, CDR1 is MNHEY and CDR2 SVGAGI. V shed 0 bases and J shed 7 bases, with 10 bases lying between them. CDR3 sequence: CASSYSQGNNSPLHF. In nucleotides, the CDR3 is TGTGCCAGCAGTTACTCGCAGGGTAACAATTCACCCCTCCACTTT.

The rearrangement uses TRBV5-4 and TRBJ1-6; D is uncertain. V lost 1 base to trimming and J lost 5 bases, with 16 bases between them. The CDR3 loop spans 17 amino acids. CDR1 SGHNT and CDR2 YYREEE come from the germline V gene (reference sequence). The CDR3 bases are TGTGCCAGCAGCTTGCTTACGTGGGGAGGCCATAATTCACCCCTCCACTTT. Protein sequence: CASSLLTWGGHNSPLHF.

The V gene is TRBV10-3, the J gene TRBJ2-5; 7 bases line up with TRBD1. The CDR3 sequence is 14 residues long. The junction had 8 bases not matched to a gene; V was cut back by 5 bases and J by 5 bases. Germline-derived CDR1 and CDR2 are ENHRY and SYGVKD. The DNA for the CDR3 is TGTGCCATCAGTCCAGGACAGGACGGGGAGACCCAGTACTTC. It yields the protein CAISPGQDGETQYF.

V gene TRBV20-1 combines with J gene TRBJ2-1, with no clear D. CDR3 size: 11 residues. CDR1 and CDR2 (germline): DFQATT, SNEGSKA (reference sequence). Trimming took off 6 bases at V and 4 bases at J, with 7 bases between the two ends. CDR3 loop: CSADFYNEQFF. CDR3 DNA: TGCAGTGCAGACTTTTACAATGAGCAGTTCTTC.

The chain uses TRBV5-1 and TRBJ2-7, with 9 bases fitting TRBD1. The CDR3 contains 15 residues. The V and J ends lost 3 bases and 0 bases, in that order; junction bases with no gene match: 4. The V gene's germline CDR1 is SGHRS and CDR2 YFSETQ. The CDR3 protein is CASSSQGAYSYEQYF. The CDR3 DNA sequence: TGCGCCAGCAGCTCACAGGGGGCATACTCCTACGAGCAGTACTTC.